Only a few counts were recorded for the clone carrying this T cell receptor beta chain. Clones were sequenced by immunoSEQ multiplex PCR, and TCRdb holds only the in-frame ones, with some missing. Among some 220,000 clones, about 83% were seen once, and the ten largest hold 1.3%. The sample is drawn from a study of blood T cell repertoires in COVID-19. For the study at large: Material from acute and convalescent COVID-19 was sourced from the United States, Italy and Spain.

Looked up from germline, CDR1 is SNHLY and CDR2 is FYNNEI. Trimming left V 6 bases short and J 4 bases short, with 10 bases between. This CDR3 has 13 amino acids. One Seattle source followed patients from active infection through their disease course. Sequenced material: peripheral blood. The V and J genes are TRBV2 and TRBJ1-3; D perhaps matches TRBD1 (6 bases). This clonotype was sampled from a woman between 25 and 40 years old with COVID-19, enrolled during active disease. Here the CDR3 reads CASRRDKGNTIYF. CDR3 DNA sequence: TGTGCCAGCAGGAGGGACAAGGGAAACACCATATATTTT.